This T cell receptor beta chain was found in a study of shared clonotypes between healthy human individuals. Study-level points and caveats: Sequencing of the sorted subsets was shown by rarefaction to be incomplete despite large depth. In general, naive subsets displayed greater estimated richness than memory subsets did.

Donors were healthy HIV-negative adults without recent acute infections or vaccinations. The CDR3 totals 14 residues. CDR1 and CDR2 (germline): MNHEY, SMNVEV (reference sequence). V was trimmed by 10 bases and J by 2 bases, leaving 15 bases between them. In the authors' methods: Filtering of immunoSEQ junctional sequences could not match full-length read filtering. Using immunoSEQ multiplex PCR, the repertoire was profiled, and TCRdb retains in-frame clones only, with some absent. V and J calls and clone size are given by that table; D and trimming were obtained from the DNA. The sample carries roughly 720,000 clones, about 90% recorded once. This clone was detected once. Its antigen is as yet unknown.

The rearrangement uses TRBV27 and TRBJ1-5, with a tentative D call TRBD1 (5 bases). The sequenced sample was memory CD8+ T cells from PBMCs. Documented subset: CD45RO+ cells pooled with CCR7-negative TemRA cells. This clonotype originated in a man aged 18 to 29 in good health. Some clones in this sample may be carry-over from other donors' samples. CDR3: CATREGVRNQPQHF. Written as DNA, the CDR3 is TGTGCCACCAGGGAGGGTGTTCGCAATCAGCCCCAGCATTTT.